One TCR beta chain is described in this entry. Germline V gives CDR1 SGDLS, CDR2 YYNGEE. The CDR3 runs 14 residues. V lost 4 bases and J lost 3, with 13 bases in between. The source of the sample is a study of blood T cell repertoires in COVID-19. The protocol was immunoSEQ multiplex PCR, while the TCRdb copy is restricted to in-frame clones and leaves out a portion. The profile shows about 160,000 clones, more than 70% of them singletons. The V call is TRBV9, the J call TRBJ1-1, with a weak D call TRBD1 (5 bases). The sequence was obtained from a man between 60 and 75 years old who had recovered from COVID-19. The sequencing sample was made of PBMCs or T cells enriched from blood (not recorded which). The CDR3 region is CASSPWGGYTEAFF. The DNA for the CDR3 is TGTGCCAGCAGCCCCTGGGGGGGGTACACTGAAGCTTTCTTT. The full variable domain, its missing parts supplied by reference TRBV9 and TRBJ1-1, is DSGVTQTPKHLITATGQRVTLRCSPRSGDLSVYWYQQSLDQGLQFLIQYYNGEERAKGNILERFSAQQFPDLHSELNLSSLELGDSALYFCASSPWGGYTEAFFGQGTRLTVV.